These T cell receptor beta chains were read from a single sample in a study of cytomegalovirus exposure and HLA in healthy donors. This table comes from immunoSEQ multiplex PCR, and its TCRdb copy is limited to in-frame clones, with some not included. The sample has 110,000 to 150,000 clones, about 82% seen once. The sample consisted of PBMCs. The receptors come from a woman aged 40 to 55 in good health and CMV-seropositive. Each CDR3 is given with its conserved first and last residue. Rows may omit the clone size; those that give it use once, few, many or a size class.

TRBJ2-7	NA	TRBV2	14	CASRKWGRAYEQYF
TRBJ1-2	once	TRBV5-1	12	CASSVDRDGYTF
TRBJ2-7	NA	TRBV7-2	15	CASSVPGQGVHEQYF
TRBJ2-7	NA	TRBV28	12	CASSRGSYEQYF
TRBJ2-5	few	TRBV5-4	15	CASSPRQGESETQYF
TRBJ1-2	NA	TRBV19	15	CASSPRTGKIGGYTF
TRBJ2-5	NA	TRBV2	15	CASLEREGLGETQYF
TRBJ2-7	NA	TRBV30	13	CAWARDSSYEQYF
TRBJ1-2	NA	TRBV19	15	CASSIRVGRLDGYTF
TRBJ2-7	NA	TRBV4-1	16	CASSPEGQGKSYEQYF
TRBJ2-5	NA	TRBV7-2	14	CASSLSGTQETQYF
TRBJ1-2	NA	TRBV28	15	CASSLYFEGGYGYTF
TRBJ2-7	NA	TRBV27	14	CASRRTSVSYEQYF
TRBJ2-7	once	TRBV27	13	CASSLTSSYEQYF
TRBJ2-3	NA	TRBV28	15	CASSPTSGSADTQYF
TRBJ1-1	NA	TRBV30	13	CAWSVQSNTEAFF
TRBJ1-4	NA	TRBV28	16	CASSSPTGEGGEKLFF
TRBJ2-7	NA	TRBV14	11	CASSKSSEQYF
TRBJ1-6	few	TRBV6-5	14	CASSGGQHNSPLHF
TRBJ2-5	NA	TRBV6-5	14	CASSNRGPGETQYF
TRBJ1-1	few	TRBV19	16	CASGSEGRKTNTEAFF
TRBJ2-7	NA	TRBV6-5	15	CASSYSISGSHEQYF
NA	NA	TRBV7-3	15	CASSSQGTGPYEQYF
TRBJ2-1	NA	TRBV4-3	16	CASSQDRAGGDNEQFF
TRBJ2-3	NA	TRBV4-3	16	CASSQERAILADTQYF
TRBJ2-7	NA	TRBV6-6	15	CASSLPGGGANEQYF
TRBJ2-7	NA	TRBV28	14	CASSRTGTRFEQYF
TRBJ2-1	NA	TRBV7-8	14	CASSLSGSYNEQFF
TRBJ1-1	NA	TRBV30	13	CAWNRGTHTEAFF
TRBJ2-5	NA	TRBV11-2	16	CASSPPRREGRETQYF
TRBJ1-1	NA	TRBV6-6	15	CASSPLGQVSAEAFF
TRBJ1-1	few	TRBV7-6	13	CASSLGANTEAFF
TRBJ2-6	NA	TRBV7-6	16	CASSLTGVSGANVLTF
TRBJ2-3	NA	TRBV23-1	14	CASGWTSGRDTQYF
TRBJ2-1	once	TRBV19	13	CASSGKVYNEQFF
TRBJ2-7	NA	TRBV4-1	15	CASSLAQGRFYEQYF
TRBJ1-5	NA	TRBV28	16	CASSLSGRGSIQPQHF
TRBJ2-6	NA	TRBV9	16	CASTKGQSSGANVLTF
TRBJ1-2	NA	TRBV28	15	CASTLDRGQPYGYTF
TRBJ2-7	once	TRBV6-5	15	CASTPSGGAFYEQYF
TRBJ2-7	NA	TRBV5-4	13	CASSFEGAREQYF
TRBJ1-4	NA	TRBV5-1	15	CASSSVGGIGEKLFF
TRBJ2-3	NA	TRBV6-1	15	CASALIPGGGDTQYF
TRBJ1-2	NA	TRBV28	12	CASSEMRYGYTF
TRBJ1-1	NA	TRBV6-5	16	CASSSRGTGLNTEAFF
TRBJ1-4	NA	TRBV6-6	15	CASSENTGLGEKLFF
TRBJ1-4	NA	TRBV6-5	16	CASSLDTPTPSGKLFF
TRBJ1-1	NA	TRBV7-2	17	CASSKLAPSRQGEKSFF
TRBJ1-5	few	TRBV6-5	14	CASSRGQYNQPQHF
TRBJ2-7	few	TRBV5-6	16	CASSLLGGGRGAEQYF
TRBJ1-2	few	TRBV7-9	12	CASSNRDYGYTF
TRBJ1-4	NA	TRBV13	16	CASSRTGEGPREKLFF